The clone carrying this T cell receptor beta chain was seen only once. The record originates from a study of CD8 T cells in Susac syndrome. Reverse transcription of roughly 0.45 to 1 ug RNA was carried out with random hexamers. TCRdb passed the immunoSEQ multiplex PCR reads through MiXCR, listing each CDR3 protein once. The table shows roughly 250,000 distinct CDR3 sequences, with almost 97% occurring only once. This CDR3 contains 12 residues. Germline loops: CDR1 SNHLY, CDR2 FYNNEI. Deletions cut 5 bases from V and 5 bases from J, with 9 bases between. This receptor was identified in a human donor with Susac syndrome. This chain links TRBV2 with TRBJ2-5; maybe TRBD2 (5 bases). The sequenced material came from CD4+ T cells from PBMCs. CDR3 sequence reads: CASSYQRETQYF. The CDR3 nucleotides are TGTGCCAGCAGTTACCAGCGGGAGACCCAGTACTTC.